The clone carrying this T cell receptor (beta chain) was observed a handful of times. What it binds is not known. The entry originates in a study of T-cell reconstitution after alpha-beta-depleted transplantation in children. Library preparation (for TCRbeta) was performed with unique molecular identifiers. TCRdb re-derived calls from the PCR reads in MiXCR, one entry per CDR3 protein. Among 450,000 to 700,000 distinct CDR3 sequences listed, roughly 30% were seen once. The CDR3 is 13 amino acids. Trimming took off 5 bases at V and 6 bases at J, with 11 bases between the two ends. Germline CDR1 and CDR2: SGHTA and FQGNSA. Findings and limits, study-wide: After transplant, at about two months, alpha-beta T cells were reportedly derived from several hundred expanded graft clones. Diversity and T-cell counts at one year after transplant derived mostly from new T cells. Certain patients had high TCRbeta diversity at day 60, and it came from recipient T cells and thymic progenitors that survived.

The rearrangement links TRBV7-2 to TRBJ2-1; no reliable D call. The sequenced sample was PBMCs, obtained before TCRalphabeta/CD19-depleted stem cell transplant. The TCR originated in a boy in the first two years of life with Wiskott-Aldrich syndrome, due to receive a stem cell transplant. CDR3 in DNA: TGTGCCAGCAGCGCCTTTATTACCAATGAGCAGTTCTTC. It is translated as CASSAFITNEQFF.